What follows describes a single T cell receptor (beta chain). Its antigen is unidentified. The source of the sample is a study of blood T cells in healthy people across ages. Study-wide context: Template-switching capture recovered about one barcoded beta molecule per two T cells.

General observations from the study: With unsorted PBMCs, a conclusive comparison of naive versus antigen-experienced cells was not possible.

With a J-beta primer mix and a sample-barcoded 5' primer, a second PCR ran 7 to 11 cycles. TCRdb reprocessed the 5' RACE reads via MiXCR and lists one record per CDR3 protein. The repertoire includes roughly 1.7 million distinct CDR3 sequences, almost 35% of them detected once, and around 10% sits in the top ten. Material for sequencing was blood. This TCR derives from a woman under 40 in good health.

The CDR3 bases are TGTGCCAGCAGCCTGGGACAGGCATCCGAGCAGTACTTC. This codes for CASSLGQASEQYF. V and J are TRBV7-8 and TRBJ2-7; 8 bases agree with TRBD1. Unmatched junction bases numbered 6, after V lost 5 bases and J lost 6 bases. The CDR3 totals 13 residues. The V gene's germline CDR1 is SGHVS and CDR2 FQNEAQ.